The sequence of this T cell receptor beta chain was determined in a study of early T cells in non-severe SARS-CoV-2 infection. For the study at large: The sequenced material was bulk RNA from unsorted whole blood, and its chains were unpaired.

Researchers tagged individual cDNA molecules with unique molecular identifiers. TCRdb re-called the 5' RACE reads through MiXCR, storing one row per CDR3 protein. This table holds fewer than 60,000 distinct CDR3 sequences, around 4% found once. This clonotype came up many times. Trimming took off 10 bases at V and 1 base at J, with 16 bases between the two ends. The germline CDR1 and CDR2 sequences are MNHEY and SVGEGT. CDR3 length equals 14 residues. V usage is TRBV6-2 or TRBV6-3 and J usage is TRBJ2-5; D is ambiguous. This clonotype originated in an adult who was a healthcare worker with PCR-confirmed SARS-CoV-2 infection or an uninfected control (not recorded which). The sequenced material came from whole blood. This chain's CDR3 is CATSDAPSQETQYF. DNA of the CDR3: TGTGCCACCTCTGACGCGCCGTCCCAAGAGACCCAGTACTTC.